This T cell receptor (beta chain) was recorded in a study of blood T cells in healthy people across ages (dated by TCRdb to between 2015 and 2017). Some background on the complete study: In model experiments, template switching captured roughly one uniquely barcoded TCR beta cDNA molecule for every two T cells. The donors were divided into four age groups: young (average roughly 17 years), middle-aged (approximately 39), aged (roughly 66) and long-lived (nearly 85). To avoid experimental bias, donors of different ages were randomly spread across the sequencing lanes. To track age-related changes in TCR beta repertoire diversity, the study relied on deep sequencing normalized with unique cDNA molecular identifiers. Two additional independent replicas of 1 million unique cDNA reads from the same blood draw were analyzed for two donors (one aged 18 to 30 and one aged 80 or older). Results and caveats for the whole study, not just this receptor: As age increased, observed TCR beta diversity per million T cells dropped in a roughly linear way, and a significant reduction was already evident by age 40. The long-lived group showed more naive CD4+ T cells, fewer expanded clones and increased TCR diversity than the aged group, suggesting age selection. Because donor CMV infection status was unknown, age-related changes in expanded clonotypes were potentially confounded. Estimates of total diversity from one million sequenced T cells were regarded as lower bounds and underestimates. Conclusive comparison of naive and antigen-experienced compartments was prevented by the profiling of bulk unsorted PBMCs. A strong correlation was found between observed TCR beta diversity and the percentage of naive T cells measured by flow cytometry.

V has 3 bases trimmed and J has 1 base trimmed; junction bases matching no gene number 6. The CDR3 sequence holds 16 residues, the cysteine and phenylalanine included. Only the CDR3 DNA is retained, 48 bases long and in frame from the first base. The germline V gene supplies CDR1 SGHDN and CDR2 FVKESK. Concerning this clonotype itself: Its antigen remains unidentified. No much larger clone exists at a distance of one base, and base qualities are not known.

The donors were roughly 39 Caucasian individuals from Russia, aged roughly 6 to 100 years, who were systemically healthy. Each donor gave ten milliliters of peripheral blood, collected into EDTA-treated Vacutainer tubes. PBMCs were isolated by Ficoll-Paque density-gradient centrifugation, with at least 7 million obtained per sample. Trizol reagent was used to extract total RNA from PBMCs, with at least 5 micrograms per sample. For every donor, an aliquot of PBMCs went through flow cytometry to measure the percentages of naive CD45RAhigh/CD27high T cells. The library was prepared using 5' RACE. The listed sequencing device is Illumina HiSeq 2500. A second roughly 6 to 12 cycle PCR used a sample-barcoded 5' primer and a J-beta primer mix. A template-switch 5' adaptor carrying 12 random nucleotides introduced a unique molecular identifier onto each TCR beta cDNA molecule. Each sample yielded at least 2.5 million CDR3-containing paired-end reads. First-strand cDNA synthesis was performed from all RNA using the Mint cDNA synthesis kit, with priming by a TRBC-specific oligonucleotide. After uracil-DNA glycosylase treatment, a first 18-cycle PCR used universal primers M1SS and BC2_uni_R on all cDNA. On the study's bioinformatics: Normalization of each sample was performed by random selection of 1 million high-quality reads, each carrying a distinct molecular identifier. Reads sharing molecular identifiers were discarded rather than binned into consensus sequences. CDR3 identification, clonotype clustering and error correction used MiTCR with a Q25 quality threshold and the strictest error-elimination algorithm. A nonparametric unseen species model with Euler transformation was used to estimate lower-bound total TCR beta diversity. TCRdb's own reprocessing of the public reads used fastp at Q25 and MiXCR and kept productive beta chains. Every distinct CDR3 protein forms one entry, paired with its most common genes and DNA. The V and J calls follow TCRdb's processing rather than the paper's. Here the sample has about 1,800,000 distinct CDR3 sequences; about 28% occur a single time. The ten largest clonotypes hold roughly 8% of the sample.

Sequences were obtained from blood. The clonotype was recovered from a woman in her twenties or thirties in good health. The rearranged segments are TRBV14 and TRBJ2-3; 8 of the junction bases match TRBD1. The CDR3 protein: CASSQGPTGGTDTQYF. The bases are TGTGCCAGCAGCCAGGGACCGACAGGGGGCACAGATACGCAGTATTTT.